The sequence of this TCR beta chain was determined in a study of T cell repertoires in cytomegalovirus infection. As for the study in general: CMV epitopes, recently identified HLA-C-restricted and well-studied HLA-B-restricted, were used. Based on public TCR beta signatures, there were indications of CMV infection and of a matching HLA type. Study results and limitations: The ex vivo response was dominated by HLA-C-restricted CMV-specific TCR beta clonotypes. Of the TCR beta families, the public ones yielded a cumulative frequency that identified carriers of CMV plus the relevant HLA.

This clonotype was detected a few times. Its specificity is unknown. In germline, CDR1 is LGHNA, CDR2 YSLEER. The CDR3 length is 17 residues. Trimming took 2 bases from V and 1 from J; bases not matched to a gene: 8. One entry per CDR3 protein results from TCRdb running MiXCR on the reads. Of approximately 770,000 distinct CDR3 sequences listed, around 29% are singletons. The gene calls are TRBV4-3 and TRBJ2-3, with TRBD2 identical over 8 bases. The receptor was isolated from a human donor in good health (CMV status not recorded). Some clones in this sample may be carry-over from other donors' samples. The sequencing here drew on cultured CD8+ T cells from PBMCs, taken from culture after CMV antigen stimulation. The CDR3 DNA is TGCGCCAGCAGCCAACGACCGGGACTAGAGGGCACAGATACGCAGTATTTT. Translated, it gives CASSQRPGLEGTDTQYF.